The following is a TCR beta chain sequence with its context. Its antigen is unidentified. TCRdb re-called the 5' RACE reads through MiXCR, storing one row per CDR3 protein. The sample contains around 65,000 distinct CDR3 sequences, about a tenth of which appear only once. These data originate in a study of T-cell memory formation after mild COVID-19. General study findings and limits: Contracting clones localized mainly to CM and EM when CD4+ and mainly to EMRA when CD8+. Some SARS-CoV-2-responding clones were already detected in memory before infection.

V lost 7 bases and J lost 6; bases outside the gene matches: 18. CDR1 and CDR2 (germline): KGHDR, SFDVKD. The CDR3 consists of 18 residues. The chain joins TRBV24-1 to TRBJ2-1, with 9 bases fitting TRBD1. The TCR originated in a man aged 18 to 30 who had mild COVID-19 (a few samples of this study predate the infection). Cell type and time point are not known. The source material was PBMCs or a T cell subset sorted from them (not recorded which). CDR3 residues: CATSYSLGLGQGSNEQFF. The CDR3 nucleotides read TGTGCCACCAGCTACTCCCTGGGTCTGGGACAGGGATCCAATGAGCAGTTCTTC.